This entry concerns a single T cell receptor (beta chain). No antigen is known for it. The time point denotes: week 23, last vaccination. Each dose delivered 300 ug of mutant IDH1 20-mer peptide subcutaneously with imiquimod. Repertoires were generated with immunoSEQ multiplex PCR, while TCRdb's copy carries only in-frame clones and drops some. The profile covers around 29,000 clones, with roughly 80% appearing a single time and approximately 8% taken by the ten largest. Looked up from germline, CDR1 is LNHNV and CDR2 is YYDKDF (reference sequence). The CDR3 is 17 amino acids. The J segment lost 5 bases and the V segment lost 0 bases, leaving 8 bases of the junction unmatched. The data derive from a study of a mutant IDH1 vaccine in newly diagnosed glioma. Study-level information: Previous treatment comprised radiotherapy, temozolomide, or both, mostly both.

The receptor was derived from a woman younger than 35 with glioma. The sample was PBMCs, taken from a glioma patient whose treatment included an IDH1 peptide vaccine. This rearrangement joins TRBV15 to TRBJ2-5, with TRBD2 identical over 11 bases. CDR3 loop: CATSRDPGLAGGETQYF. CDR3 DNA: TGTGCCACCAGCAGAGATCCAGGACTAGCGGGTGGTGAGACCCAGTACTTC.